This TCR beta chain was obtained from a study of blood T cell repertoires in COVID-19. Study information: Samples of COVID-19 (acute and convalescent) were obtained from the United States, Italy and Spain. T cells, B-cell-depleted T cells, or PBMCs provided the cDNA or gDNA that served as material.

The V end was cut by 4 bases, the J end by 5 bases, with 12 bases between. There are 13 residues in the CDR3. The V gene's germline CDR1 is SGHRS and CDR2 YFSETQ. Original data processing: Nucleated cell number was recorded as an estimate derived from reference gene primer amplification. TCRdb's table, derived via immunoSEQ multiplex PCR, lists solely in-frame clones and lacks some. From that table come the V and J calls and clone size; the DNA was used to work out D and trimming. The sample shows roughly 200,000 clones, about 78% of them seen only once. The receptor's source is a woman in her forties or fifties with active or convalescent COVID-19. Specimen: peripheral blood. The chain uses TRBV5-1 and TRBJ1-1; D remains ambiguous. CDR3 coding DNA: TGCGCCAGCAGCCCCGGGAAGGAGACTGAAGCTTTCTTT. It codes for CASSPGKETEAFF.